Below, 17 T cell receptor beta chains from the same sample are listed, as sequenced in a study of tumor and adjacent non-tumor tissue in lung cancer. RNA was extracted from bulk tissue without any cell sorting. More than 3 cm separated this lung sample from the edge of the tumor. A modified ARM-PCR protocol with three rounds of nested PCR amplified TCRbeta. Via MiXCR, TCRdb re-called the multiplex PCR reads, giving one row per CDR3 protein. This table has some 47,000 distinct CDR3 sequences, around 67% appearing once. Source material: distant non-tumor lung tissue. Receptors were obtained from a middle-aged woman with non-small cell lung cancer.

Notes on this clonotype: Its ends do not fully match the called genes, so a read error is possible. The chain uses TRBV20-1 and TRBJ2-1; D might be TRBD1 or TRBD2, each matching 5 bases. The CDR3 totals 12 residues. Germline lookup yields CDR1 DFQATT and CDR2 SNEGSKA (reference sequence). The CDR3 DNA sequence: TGCAGTGCGCCAGGGACGGGCAAAGAGCACTTCTTC. It translates to CSAPGTGKEHFF.

V gene TRBV20-1 combines with J gene TRBJ1-2, with 8 bases fitting TRBD1. This CDR3 has 18 amino acids. J was trimmed by 3 bases and V by 7 bases; bases with no gene match: 22. Germline-derived CDR1 and CDR2 are DFQATT and SNEGSKA (reference sequence). The CDR3: CSVLGQASDTPVYYGYTF. CDR3 sequence (DNA): TGCAGTGTCCTGGGACAGGCCAGCGATACGCCTGTCTACTATGGCTACACCTTC.

This clonotype was found a few times. The chain carries TRBV6-1 and TRBJ2-1; 11 bases are a match to TRBD2. V gave up 6 bases and J gave up 5 bases; unmatched junction bases: 6. Per germline, CDR1 MNHNS and CDR2 SASEGT. CDR3 length equals 15 residues. CDR3 DNA: TGTGCCAGCAGACCACTAGCGGGGGCGGACAATGAGCAGTTCTTC. Amino acid sequence: CASRPLAGADNEQFF.

A word on this clonotype: The junction and the germline gene differ at one end; a read error may be behind it. This chain uses TRBV12-3 or TRBV12-4 with TRBJ2-2; D not resolved. This CDR3 has 13 residues. In DNA form, the CDR3 reads TGTGCCAGCGGTTTTAGAAACACCGGGGAGCTGTTTTTT. Translated, it gives CASGFRNTGELFF.

V gene TRBV11-2 combines with J gene TRBJ1-2; unclear D gene. Germline-derived CDR1 and CDR2 are SGHAT and FQNNGV. CDR3 length equals 12 residues. V gave up 6 bases and J gave up 8 bases, with 13 bases separating them. CDR3 loop: CASRVGPGGYTF. In DNA form, the CDR3 reads TGTGCCAGCAGAGTGGGTCCGGGGGGCTACACCTTC. The full variable domain, its missing parts supplied by reference TRBV11-2 and TRBJ1-2, is EAGVAQSPRYKIIEKRQSVAFWCNPISGHATLYWYQQILGQGPKLLIQFQNNGVVDDSQLPKDRFSAERLKGVDSTLKIQPAKLEDSAVYLCASRVGPGGYTFGSGTRLTVV.

Turning to this clonotype: The junction departs from the called germline gene at one end, perhaps through a read error. V and J are TRBV20-1 and TRBJ2-1, with a possible D match to TRBD2 (6 bases). The CDR3 runs 15 residues. Germline CDR1 DFQATT, CDR2 SNEGSKA (reference sequence). The CDR3 coding sequence is TGCGGTGCTAGCCCTCCGAGTGGGGGGACTGTAGGGCAGTTCTTC. Its protein product is CGASPPSGGTVGQFF.

This clonotype was found many times. Given the absence of the conserved phenylalanine or tryptophan at the CDR3 end, a read error is likely. The chain uses TRBV11-3 and TRBJ2-1, with no clear D. The CDR3 runs to 14 residues. Between the trimmed V and J ends, which lost 0 bases and 2 bases, there was a span of 5 bases. Per germline, CDR1 SGHNT and CDR2 YENEEA. The CDR3 DNA follows: TGTGCCAGCAGCTTAGATCCGGCCTACAATGAGCAGTTCTAC. As protein: CASSLDPAYNEQFY.

In its sample, this clonotype was seen many times. This sequence joins TRBV13 and TRBJ2-2; D is ambiguous. This CDR3 has 16 amino acids. Trimming pared 3 bases from V and 0 bases from J, leaving 11 bases between. CDR1 and CDR2 from the germline V gene are PRHDT and FYEKMQ (reference sequence). The chain's CDR3 is CASSLPELANTGELFF. The CDR3 nucleotides are TGTGCCAGCAGCTTGCCGGAGCTCGCGAACACCGGGGAGCTGTTTTTT.

Worth noting for this clonotype: At one boundary the junction diverges from the germline segment, which might be a read error. The rearrangement joins TRBV5-6 to TRBJ2-1; D may be TRBD2 (5 bases). This CDR3 is built from 13 residues. Germline CDR1 SGHDT, CDR2 YYEEEE. CDR3 sequence: CASSLLGDNERFF. CDR3 in DNA: TGTGCCAGCAGCTTGTTGGGAGACAATGAGCGGTTCTTC.

Concerning this clonotype itself: A read error may produce the germline difference seen at one junction end. The chain carries TRBV29-1 and TRBJ2-1, with a weak D call TRBD2 (6 bases). Germline assignment: CDR1 SQVTM and CDR2 ANQGSEA. This CDR3 is 12 amino acids long. The CDR3 region is CSAGLTGGEQLF. The CDR3 DNA reads TGCAGCGCTGGACTAACGGGTGGTGAGCAGTTATTC.

A note on this clonotype: In this CDR3 the conserved last residue, phenylalanine or tryptophan, is missing, so a read error is likely. V is TRBV6-5 and J is TRBJ2-6, with 7 bases that match TRBD1. This CDR3 comprises 15 residues. Germline V gene sequence: CDR1 MNHEY, CDR2 SVGAGI. The CDR3 DNA is TGTGTCAGCAAACGCGAGGGGGCCGGGGCCAACGTCCTGACTGTC. It encodes CVSKREGAGANVLTV.

About this clonotype: Since no conserved phenylalanine or tryptophan closes the CDR3, a read error is the likely cause. The rearrangement links TRBV11-3 to TRBJ2-4; 9 bases line up with TRBD1. With V trimmed by 8 bases and J by 5 bases, 7 bases remained unmatched. Germline assignment: CDR1 SGHNT and CDR2 YENEEA. This CDR3 spans 14 amino acids. CDR3 in DNA: TGTGCCAGCTGCTGGGGACAGGGACAAAACATTCAGTACCTC. Translated, it gives CASCWGQGQNIQYL.

Comment on this clonotype: Since a much larger clone is just one base distant, this may be a read error. The V and J genes are TRBV13 and TRBJ2-1; no clear D gene. The CDR3 runs to 11 residues. The germline CDR1 and CDR2 sequences are PRHDT and FYEKMQ (reference sequence). CDR3 sequence reads: CVSSETNEQFF. The CDR3 DNA reads as TGTGTCAGCAGCGAAACGAATGAGCAGTTCTTC.

This clonotype was observed a single time. This chain connects TRBV4-1 to TRBJ2-1; no clear D gene. Germline V gene sequence: CDR1 MGHRA, CDR2 YSYEKL. The CDR3 consists of 17 residues. V was clipped by 3 bases and J by 2 bases, with 17 bases between them. DNA of the CDR3: TGCGCCAGCAGCCAGGCCCTAAGATTTGAAGCCTACAATGAGCAGTTCTTC. It codes for CASSQALRFEAYNEQFF.

The rearrangement uses TRBV6-1 and TRBJ1-5; no reliable D call. Germline V gene sequence: CDR1 MNHNS, CDR2 SASEGT. This CDR3 is 15 amino acids long. The CDR3 sequence: CVNSEAPGDNQPQHF. In DNA, the CDR3 is TGTGTCAACAGTGAAGCACCTGGTGACAATCAGCCCCAGCATTTT.

This clonotype has at least ten counts. This chain links TRBV14 with TRBJ2-7, with 7 bases identical to TRBD2. Germline V CDR1 and CDR2: SGHDN, FVKESK. V trimming: 1 base; J trimming: 4 bases; junction bases outside the gene matches: 1. The CDR3 runs 13 residues. The CDR3: CASSQAGGYEQYF. Written as DNA, the CDR3 is TGTGCCAGCAGCCAAGCGGGAGGATACGAGCAGTACTTC.

Turning to this clonotype: The junction departs from germline at one end; a sequencing error may be responsible. The gene calls are TRBV7-8 and TRBJ2-7, with D perhaps matching TRBD2 (6 bases). Germline V gene sequence: CDR1 SGHVS, CDR2 FQNEAQ. The CDR3 covers 16 residues. In DNA, the CDR3 is TGTACCAGCAGCCCTTATGGTGTCGGGAGCTCATACGAGCAGTACTTC. This translates into CTSSPYGVGSSYEQYF.